Listed below are T cell receptor beta chains from one sample, sequenced in a study of identical twins. TCRdb re-called the 5' RACE reads through MiXCR, storing one row per CDR3 protein. The repertoire consists of around 490,000 distinct CDR3 sequences, with 20% to 25% occurring once and the leading ten covering around 0.5%. This sample also belongs to another study, concerning yellow fever vaccine responses in identical twins.

Material for sequencing was CD4+ T cells sorted from blood. These receptors were taken from a young woman in good health. CDR3s include the opening cysteine and the closing phenylalanine or tryptophan. D genes are given only for firm matches. Clone size, where shown, is once, few, many, or a class for clones that have expanded.

cdr3_aa cdr3_nt v_call d_call clone_size j_call
CASSPRAGGSSYNEQFF TGTGCCAGCTCACCACGAGCGGGGGGTAGCTCCTACAATGAGCAGTTCTTC TRBV18 TRBD2 NA TRBJ2-1
CATGGSVSSYNEQFF TGTGCCACGGGGGGGTCTGTTAGCTCCTACAATGAGCAGTTCTTC TRBV10-3 TRBD2 few TRBJ2-1
CASSLLTGWDTGELFF TGCGCCAGCAGCCTCCTGACGGGGTGGGACACCGGGGAGCTGTTTTTT TRBV5-1 NA NA TRBJ2-2
CASSLPPNTDTAKNIQYF TGTGCCAGCAGCTTACCCCCTAACACGGACACGGCCAAAAACATTCAGTACTTC TRBV11-1 NA few TRBJ2-4
CASSLVLVAGTYEQYF TGCGCCAGCAGCTTGGTTCTGGTAGCGGGGACCTACGAGCAGTACTTC TRBV5-1 TRBD2 few TRBJ2-7
CASSLSSGNKRNEQFF TGTGCCAGCAGCTTGTCTAGCGGGAACAAGAGGAATGAGCAGTTCTTC TRBV11-2 TRBD2 NA TRBJ2-1
CASSQMDRGYTGELFF TGTGCCAGCAGCCAAATGGACAGGGGGTACACCGGGGAGCTGTTTTTT TRBV4-2 TRBD1 once TRBJ2-2
CASSKAGGLAVNEQFF TGTGCCAGCAGTAAAGCCGGGGGACTAGCAGTAAATGAGCAGTTCTTC TRBV27 TRBD2 NA TRBJ2-1
CASSQDLEAGGYNEQFF TGTGCCAGCAGCCAAGATCTTGAAGCGGGGGGATACAATGAGCAGTTCTTC TRBV3-1 TRBD2 NA TRBJ2-1
CASSRLGGLNTEAFF TGTGCCAGCAGTCGGCTGGGGGGGCTGAACACTGAAGCTTTCTTT TRBV12-3/TRBV12-4 NA NA TRBJ1-1
CSARLGTDTQYF TGCAGTGCTAGGCTCGGCACAGATACGCAGTATTTT TRBV20-1 NA few TRBJ2-3
CASSSNSGTEAFF TGTGCCAGCTCTTCCAACTCGGGCACTGAAGCTTTCTTT TRBV18 NA NA TRBJ1-1
CASSATHPGTSSFLRPNTGELFF TGTGCCAGCAGCGCCACCCACCCCGGGACTAGCAGTTTCTTGAGACCAAACACCGGGGAGCTGTTTTTT TRBV7-2 TRBD2 NA TRBJ2-2
CASSWGGQAGSYNEQFF TGCGCCAGCAGCTGGGGAGGACAGGCTGGGTCCTACAATGAGCAGTTCTTC TRBV5-1 NA NA TRBJ2-1
CASSLEVSDTQYF TGCGCCAGCAGCTTGGAAGTTAGCGATACGCAGTATTTT TRBV5-1 NA few TRBJ2-3
CASRRTSGRGASTDTQYF TGTGCCAGCAGACGGACTAGCGGGAGGGGAGCTAGCACAGATACGCAGTATTTT TRBV11-1 TRBD2 few TRBJ2-3
CSARDRGVSSYEQYF TGCAGTGCCAGGGACCGGGGAGTCAGCTCCTACGAGCAGTACTTC TRBV20-1 NA many TRBJ2-7
CAISDGLAVAKNIQYF TGTGCCATCAGTGACGGACTAGCCGTCGCCAAAAACATTCAGTACTTC TRBV10-3 TRBD2 NA TRBJ2-4
CASSRDYSSGELFF TGTGCCAGCAGCAGGGACTATTCTTCCGGGGAGCTGTTTTTT TRBV6-1 TRBD2 NA TRBJ2-2
CASSPQGFHQPQHF TGTGCCAGCAGTCCCCAGGGGTTTCATCAGCCCCAGCATTTT TRBV12-3/TRBV12-4 NA few TRBJ1-5
CASSLVTRSSGNTIYF TGTGCCAGCAGCTTAGTCACCAGAAGCTCTGGAAACACCATATATTTT TRBV11-2 NA few TRBJ1-3
CASSSQAGEETQYF TGCGCCAGCAGCTCACAAGCGGGAGAAGAGACCCAGTACTTC TRBV5-1 TRBD2 few TRBJ2-5
CASSLDQVGTPFGTQYF TGTGCCAGCAGCTTAGATCAGGTCGGGACCCCTTTTGGTACGCAGTATTTT TRBV7-8 NA NA TRBJ2-3
CASSFLVHWQGTGPRKETQYF TGTGCCAGCAGCTTTCTAGTGCATTGGCAGGGGACAGGGCCGAGAAAAGAGACCCAGTACTTC TRBV5-4 TRBD1 NA TRBJ2-5
CASSFQGTNPFDEQFF TGTGCCAGCAGTTTTCAGGGGACTAACCCTTTTGATGAGCAGTTCTTC TRBV27 NA NA TRBJ2-1
CASSFGAEQFF TGTGCCAGCAGCTTCGGGGCGGAGCAGTTCTTC TRBV5-6 NA NA TRBJ2-1
CASSQVHRGTYEQYF TGTGCCAGCAGCCAAGTGCACAGGGGAACCTACGAGCAGTACTTC TRBV14 TRBD1 NA TRBJ2-7
CASSFSGYRYNEQFF TGTGCCAGCAGTTTCTCGGGATATAGGTACAATGAGCAGTTCTTC TRBV12-3/TRBV12-4 NA many TRBJ2-1
CASSLDAGGWTGELFF TGTGCCAGCAGCTTGGATGCGGGAGGGTGGACCGGGGAGCTGTTTTTT TRBV5-5 TRBD2 NA TRBJ2-2
CATSDLSGYTQYF TGTGCCACCAGTGATTTGTCCGGGTATACGCAGTATTTT TRBV24-1 NA few TRBJ2-3
CATSSFSQGNEQFF TGTGCCACCAGCAGCTTCTCGCAGGGTAATGAGCAGTTCTTC TRBV15 NA NA TRBJ2-1
CASSLDRLAGGGETQYF TGTGCCAGCAGCTTAGACCGACTAGCGGGAGGGGGGGAGACCCAGTACTTC TRBV7-9 TRBD2 NA TRBJ2-5
CASLRYNEQFF TGTGCCAGCTTGCGGTACAATGAGCAGTTCTTC TRBV7-9 NA once TRBJ2-1
CATSSSGTGLAKNIQYF TGTGCCACCAGCTCCTCCGGGACAGGGCTAGCCAAAAACATTCAGTACTTC TRBV15 TRBD1 NA TRBJ2-4
CASSFAASGINTGELFF TGTGCCAGCAGTTTCGCCGCTAGCGGAATTAACACCGGGGAGCTGTTTTTT TRBV12-3/TRBV12-4 TRBD2 NA TRBJ2-2
CASSPSLASAYNEQFF TGTGCCAGCTCACCTTCCCTGGCTAGCGCCTACAATGAGCAGTTCTTC TRBV18 NA NA TRBJ2-1
CATSREGGVGRTDTQYF TGTGCCACCAGCAGAGAAGGTGGGGTAGGGCGCACAGATACGCAGTATTTT TRBV15 NA NA TRBJ2-3
CASSIYNEQFF TGTGCCAGCAGCATCTACAATGAGCAGTTCTTC TRBV7-2 NA many TRBJ2-1
CASSEGQVAVDTQYF TGTGCCAGCAGTGAAGGGCAGGTAGCAGTAGATACGCAGTATTTT TRBV2 NA NA TRBJ2-3
CASSLRPYQDRIAQYF TGTGCCAGCAGTTTAAGACCCTACCAAGATCGAATTGCGCAGTATTTT TRBV28 NA few TRBJ2-3
CASSLGLAGELFF TGTGCCAGCAGTTTGGGTTTGGCCGGGGAGCTGTTTTTT TRBV12-3/TRBV12-4 NA NA TRBJ2-2
CATNRTSEQETQYF TGTGCCACCAATAGGACTAGCGAACAAGAGACCCAGTACTTC TRBV24-1 TRBD2 NA TRBJ2-5
CASSRLSSTDTQYF TGTGCCAGCAGTCGACTCTCTAGCACAGATACGCAGTATTTT TRBV12-3/TRBV12-4 NA NA TRBJ2-3
CAISPRAQETQYF TGTGCCATCAGTCCGCGGGCTCAAGAGACCCAGTACTTC TRBV10-3 NA few TRBJ2-5
CASGGRGAVGSTQYF TGTGCCAGCGGGGGCAGAGGTGCGGTTGGTAGTACGCAGTATTTT TRBV5-8 NA once TRBJ2-3
CASSDSLAGGPTGELFF TGCGCCAGCAGTGACTCCCTAGCGGGAGGGCCCACCGGGGAGCTGTTTTTT TRBV10-2 TRBD2 NA TRBJ2-2
CASSGHNSNEQFF TGTGCCAGCAGCGGCCATAATAGCAATGAGCAGTTCTTC TRBV7-9 NA NA TRBJ2-1
CSAREGQNTGELFF TGCAGTGCTAGAGAGGGTCAGAACACCGGGGAGCTGTTTTTT TRBV20-1 NA few TRBJ2-2
CASSLQFTEAFF TGTGCCAGCAGTTTGCAGTTCACTGAAGCTTTCTTT TRBV12-3/TRBV12-4 NA many TRBJ1-1
CSVGRFAGELFF TGCAGCGTTGGGAGATTTGCCGGGGAGCTGTTTTTT TRBV29-1 NA few TRBJ2-2
CASSLDGAFSYNEQFF TGTGCCAGCAGCTTAGACGGGGCATTCTCCTACAATGAGCAGTTCTTC TRBV11-2 NA few TRBJ2-1
CASSPSTAYEQYF TGTGCCAGCAGTCCCTCCACCGCTTACGAGCAGTACTTC TRBV12-3/TRBV12-4 NA few TRBJ2-7
CASSRSGANTNNEQFF TGTGCCAGCTCACGCTCCGGCGCGAACACGAACAATGAGCAGTTCTTC TRBV18 NA NA TRBJ2-1
CSASLGGWGQETQYF TGCAGTGCTAGTTTAGGCGGGTGGGGGCAAGAGACCCAGTACTTC TRBV20-1 NA NA TRBJ2-5
CASSWGQKNTEAFF TGTGCCAGCAGTTGGGGACAGAAGAACACTGAAGCTTTCTTT TRBV6-5 TRBD1 NA TRBJ1-1
CASSLEGPYNEQFF TGCGCCAGCAGCTTGGAGGGCCCCTACAATGAGCAGTTCTTC TRBV5-1 NA many TRBJ2-1
CASSMLDSTDTQYF TGTGCCAGTAGTATGTTAGACAGCACAGATACGCAGTATTTT TRBV19 NA few TRBJ2-3
CASRAGRKPQHF TGTGCCAGCAGGGCAGGGCGGAAGCCCCAGCATTTT TRBV12-3/TRBV12-4 NA many TRBJ1-5
CSARRGEGGANVLTF TGCAGTGCTAGAAGAGGAGAGGGGGGGGCCAACGTCCTGACTTTC TRBV20-1 NA few TRBJ2-6
CASSQKYSGTRAEAFF TGTGCCAGCAGCCAGAAATACAGCGGGACTCGCGCTGAAGCTTTCTTT TRBV3-1 NA few TRBJ1-1